The 27 T cell receptor beta chains below come from one sample, sequenced in a study of T cell responses to AZD1222 COVID-19 vaccine. The table came from immunoSEQ multiplex PCR; TCRdb's copy has only in-frame clones and leaves some out. This table holds 120,000 or so clones, around 88% found once. The starting material was peripheral blood, obtained 28 days after the second AZD1222 dose. These receptors originate from an adult who received the AZD1222 COVID-19 vaccine.

V and J are TRBV5-1 and TRBJ2-7; possibly TRBD1 for D (6 bases). CDR3 length equals 14 residues. Trimming stripped 3 bases from V and 0 bases from J, with 10 bases between. CDR1 is SGHRS and CDR2 is YFSETQ in the germline V gene. CDR3 nucleotide sequence: TGCGCCAGCAGCTGGACAGTAAGCTCCTACGAGCAGTACTTC. Its protein product is CASSWTVSSYEQYF.

The CDR3 loop reads CASSHAGPGELFF. CDR3 in DNA: TGTGCCAGCAGCCACGCGGGGCCTGGGGAGCTGTTTTTT. V usage is TRBV27 and J usage is TRBJ2-2; TRBD2 might be the D (6 bases). Between the trimmed V and J ends, which lost 6 bases and 8 bases, there was a span of 13 bases. Germline values: CDR1 MNHEY, CDR2 SMNVEV (reference sequence). The CDR3 length is 13 residues.

This chain uses TRBV7-2 with TRBJ2-1; TRBD1 matches 8 bases. This CDR3 comprises 15 residues. V trimming: 5 bases; J trimming: 5 bases; junction bases outside the gene matches: 8. Germline V gene lookup returns CDR1 SGHTA and CDR2 FQGNSA. The CDR3 coding sequence is TGTGCCAGCAGCCGGACAGGGTTGACGAACAATGAGCAGTTCTTC. This encodes CASSRTGLTNNEQFF. The complete variable domain, with remaining parts taken from reference TRBV7-2 and TRBJ2-1, reads GAGVSQSPSNKVTEKGKDVELRCDPISGHTALYWYRQSLGQGLEFLIYFQGNSAPDKSGLPSDRFSAERTGGSVSTLTIQRTQQEDSAVYLCASSRTGLTNNEQFFGPGTRLTVL.

V gene TRBV27 combines with J gene TRBJ2-7; unclear D gene. The V gene's germline CDR1 is MNHEY and CDR2 SMNVEV (reference sequence). The CDR3 is made up of 13 amino acids. Trimming took 3 bases from V and 1 from J, leaving 7 bases between them. The CDR3 here is CASSFQESYEQYF. For the CDR3, the DNA is TGTGCCAGCAGTTTTCAGGAGTCCTACGAGCAGTACTTC.

The V and J genes are TRBV4-3 and TRBJ2-2; tentative D call: TRBD2 (6 bases). The V gene lost 0 bases and the J gene lost 1 base, with 12 bases spanning the gap. CDR3 length: 17 amino acids. Germline CDR1 reads LGHNA; CDR2 reads YSLEER. The DNA of the CDR3 is TGCGCCAGCAGCCAAGATACGGCGGGGCTGAACACCGGGGAGCTGTTTTTT. Translation gives CASSQDTAGLNTGELFF.

This rearrangement joins TRBV2 to TRBJ2-3; 7 bases are a match to TRBD1. V shed 8 bases and J 3 bases; nucleotides not matched to a gene: 8. This CDR3 is built from 14 residues. The germline V gene has CDR1 SNHLY and CDR2 FYNNEI. The CDR3: CASDRDRGTDTQYF. DNA for the CDR3: TGTGCCAGCGACCGGGACAGAGGGACAGATACGCAGTATTTT.

The chain recombines TRBV28 with TRBJ1-4; maybe TRBD1 (6 bases). CDR3 size: 19 residues. Germline CDR1 is MDHEN and CDR2 is SYDVKM. Between the trimmed V and J ends, which lost 5 bases and 2 bases, there was a span of 24 bases. CDR3 bases: TGTGCCAGCAGTGCCACGATGGGGGCGGTGGGTCGGACTAATGAAAAACTGTTTTTT. Its translation is CASSATMGAVGRTNEKLFF. The variable domain in full, completed from reference TRBV28 and TRBJ1-4, reads DVKVTQSSRYLVKRTGEKVFLECVQDMDHENMFWYRQDPGLGLRLIYFSYDVKMKEKGDIPEGYSVSREKKERFSLILESASTNQTSMYLCASSATMGAVGRTNEKLFFGSGTQLSVL.

The chain carries TRBV25-1 and TRBJ2-7; D may be TRBD1 or TRBD2 (5 bases each). With 7 bases removed from V and 0 bases from J, the gap between germline ends came to 16 bases. From germline, CDR1 is MGHDK and CDR2 SYGVNS. This CDR3 is built from 15 residues. CDR3 sequence (DNA): TGTGCCAGCAAGGGAAGTGGGGGAATCTCCTACGAGCAGTACTTC. Protein: CASKGSGGISYEQYF.

The chain employs TRBV7-9 and TRBJ1-2; D not certain. V was pared by 5 bases and J by 8 bases, with 27 bases between. This CDR3 has 17 amino acids. Germline values: CDR1 SEHNR, CDR2 FQNEAQ (reference sequence). In DNA, the CDR3 is TGTGCCAGCAGCCCAAGATACGACACAACCTCTTCGGAAGGCTACACCTTC. Translating it yields CASSPRYDTTSSEGYTF.

In this sample, this clone turned up once. J is TRBJ1-5 and V is TRBV5-1; D uncertain. Trimming took 0 bases from V and 11 from J, leaving 21 bases between them. From germline, CDR1 is SGHRS and CDR2 YFSETQ. The CDR3 has 16 amino acids. This CDR3 is CASSLEARPGLAAQHF. CDR3 bases: TGCGCCAGCAGCTTGGAGGCACGACCGGGGTTAGCCGCCCAGCATTTT. The full variable domain, rest sourced from reference TRBV5-1 and TRBJ1-5, is KAGVTQTPRYLIKTRGQQVTLSCSPISGHRSVSWYQQTPGQGLQFLFEYFSETQRNKGNFPGRFSGRQFSNSRSEMNVSTLELGDSALYLCASSLEARPGLAAQHFGDGTRLSIL.

The V and J genes are TRBV27 and TRBJ2-7; D unclear. Germline V lookup: CDR1 MNHEY, CDR2 SMNVEV (reference sequence). This CDR3 comprises 14 residues. V was cut by 6 bases and J by 3 bases, with 15 bases left in between. CDR3 residues: CASSRPGPSYEQYF. CDR3 in DNA: TGTGCCAGCAGCCGACCGGGCCCCAGCTACGAGCAGTACTTC.

The chain links TRBV7-8 to TRBJ2-7, with D hard to call. Trimming removed 7 bases at V and 1 base at J, with 8 bases between. Germline loops: CDR1 SGHVS, CDR2 FQNEAQ. This CDR3 region has 12 residues. In DNA form, the CDR3 reads TGTGCCAGCACACCAGATTCCTACGAGCAGTACTTC. Translation gives CASTPDSYEQYF.

This clone was counted a few times. The CDR3 sequence is CSARDFYEQYF. Written as DNA, the CDR3 is TGCAGTGCTAGGGACTTCTACGAGCAGTACTTC. The chain links TRBV20-1 to TRBJ2-7, with a possible D match to TRBD2 (5 bases). Germline CDR1 is DFQATT and CDR2 is SNEGSKA (reference sequence). Trimming left V 3 bases short and J 3 bases short, with 6 bases between. The CDR3 is made up of 11 amino acids.

The chain has TRBV11-3 and TRBJ2-7, with D possibly called TRBD1 or TRBD2 (5 bases each). The CDR3 length is 14 residues. Germline assignment: CDR1 SGHNT and CDR2 YENEEA. The V end was cut by 3 bases, the J end by 2 bases, with 11 bases between. The CDR3 loop is CASSFLQGAYEQYF. The DNA for the CDR3 is TGTGCCAGCAGCTTCCTCCAGGGAGCCTACGAGCAGTACTTC.

This chain joins TRBV11-3 and TRBJ2-7; 12 bases are shared with TRBD2. Germline V gives CDR1 SGHNT, CDR2 YENEEA. V dropped 0 bases and J dropped 0; count of bases not matched to a gene: 9. The CDR3 is 19 amino acids. CDR3 loop: CASSLELLLAGGSSYEQYF. CDR3 nucleotides: TGTGCCAGCAGCTTAGAGCTGTTACTAGCGGGGGGCAGCTCCTACGAGCAGTACTTC.

The chain has TRBV7-2 and TRBJ2-2; D gene ambiguous. Per germline, CDR1 SGHTA and CDR2 FQGNSA. V was trimmed by 2 bases and J by 8 bases, leaving 18 bases between them. This CDR3 region has 16 residues. The CDR3: CASSLNPAPGNGELFF. In nucleotides, the CDR3 is TGTGCCAGCAGCTTAAACCCCGCCCCGGGCAATGGGGAGCTGTTTTTT.

V usage is TRBV7-3 and J usage is TRBJ2-1; possible D gene TRBD2, 6 bases. CDR1 is SGHTA and CDR2 is FQGTGA in the germline V gene. With 2 bases removed from V and 10 bases from J, the gap between germline ends came to 21 bases. The CDR3 is made up of 16 amino acids. The CDR3 DNA reads TGTGCCAGCAGCTTAGGAGGCGGGATAAGGTCCGAAGAGCAGTTCTTC. Translating gives CASSLGGGIRSEEQFF.

The chain links TRBV11-2 to TRBJ2-7, with D perhaps TRBD2 (6 bases). Germline CDR1 reads SGHAT; CDR2 reads FQNNGV. This CDR3 has 14 residues. V lost 5 bases to trimming and J lost 4 bases, with 15 bases between them. The CDR3 reads CASSPSGVPYEQYF. DNA for the CDR3: TGTGCCAGCAGCCCCTCGGGGGTTCCATACGAGCAGTACTTC.

The rearrangement joins TRBV18 to TRBJ1-2; no firm D call. Per germline, CDR1 KGHSH and CDR2 LQKENI. V lost 2 bases, J lost 5 bases, and 9 bases lay in between. The CDR3 length is 13 residues. The CDR3 loop reads CASSPSLEYGYTF. The CDR3 nucleotides are TGTGCCAGCTCACCAAGTCTGGAATATGGCTACACCTTC.

CDR3 coding DNA: TGTGCCTGGAGTACAGAGGAGTATACTGAAGCTTTCTTT. It is translated as CAWSTEEYTEAFF. The chain recombines TRBV30 with TRBJ1-1; D not certain. With 2 bases removed from V and 5 bases from J, the gap between germline ends came to 12 bases. This CDR3 spans 13 amino acids. The germline CDR1 and CDR2 sequences are GTSNPN and SVGIG (reference sequence).

The V gene is TRBV5-1, the J gene TRBJ1-3; D might be TRBD1 (6 bases). The V and J ends lost 5 bases and 0 bases respectively, with 12 bases between them. Looked up from germline, CDR1 is SGHRS and CDR2 is YFSETQ. The CDR3 spans 15 residues. CDR3 DNA: TGCGCCAGCAGAACAGGGATTATCTCTGGAAACACCATATATTTT. It specifies CASRTGIISGNTIYF.

The rearrangement links TRBV4-3 to TRBJ2-2; 11 bases are shared with TRBD2. Germline V gives CDR1 LGHNA, CDR2 YSLEER. The CDR3 covers 16 residues. The V segment lost 3 bases and the J segment 4 bases; nucleotides outside the gene matches: 4. The CDR3 is CASSHGLAGLTGELFF. The CDR3 nucleotides read TGCGCCAGCAGCCACGGACTAGCGGGCCTCACCGGGGAGCTGTTTTTT.

This clone was observed a handful of times. This sequence joins TRBV11-2 and TRBJ2-7; the match to TRBD2 covers 8 bases. Germline V gene data show CDR1 as SGHAT and CDR2 as FQNNGV. There are 15 residues in the CDR3. Germline trimming cut 5 bases from V and 5 bases from J; bases unmatched to any gene: 11. For the CDR3, the DNA is TGTGCCAGCAGCAAGGGGGACACGCGGGGGGACGAGCAGTACTTC. Amino acids: CASSKGDTRGDEQYF.

The chain couples TRBV4-3 to TRBJ2-5; 9 bases line up with TRBD1. V dropped 0 bases and J dropped 7; count of bases not matched to a gene: 18. CDR1 LGHNA and CDR2 YSLEER come from the germline V gene. The length of the CDR3 is 19 residues. Here the CDR3 reads CASSQDLMGQGSRRATQYF. In nucleotides, the CDR3 is TGCGCCAGCAGCCAAGATCTGATGGGACAGGGCTCCCGGAGGGCGACCCAGTACTTC.

The chain joins TRBV7-9 to TRBJ2-7, with D unclear. CDR3 size: 14 residues. Germline V CDR1 and CDR2: SEHNR, FQNEAQ (reference sequence). The V end lost 1 base, the J end lost 2 bases, and 9 bases lay between the germline ends. The CDR3 reads CASSLVADPYEQYF. The CDR3 bases are TGTGCCAGCAGCTTAGTAGCAGATCCCTACGAGCAGTACTTC.

The chain has TRBV7-3 and TRBJ2-3; a weak D match, TRBD1 (5 bases). Germline V gives CDR1 SGHTA, CDR2 FQGTGA. The CDR3 runs 15 residues. The V and J ends lost 4 bases and 0 bases respectively, with 11 bases between them. The CDR3 nucleotides are TGTGCCAGCAGCTCGACAGATTTTAGCACAGATACGCAGTATTTT. The encoded protein is CASSSTDFSTDTQYF. The complete variable domain, with remaining parts taken from reference TRBV7-3 and TRBJ2-3, reads GAGVSQTPSNKVTEKGKYVELRCDPISGHTALYWYRQSLGQGPEFLIYFQGTGAADDSGLPNDRFFAVRPEGSVSTLKIQRTERGDSAVYLCASSSTDFSTDTQYFGPGTRLTVL.

The V call is TRBV28, the J call TRBJ2-7; D not resolved. Trimming left V 2 bases short and J 2 bases short, with 10 bases between. The germline CDR1 and CDR2 sequences are MDHEN and SYDVKM. The CDR3 runs to 14 residues. The CDR3 nucleotides are TGTGCCAGCAGTTTAGAAAGGGAAACCTACGAGCAGTACTTC. This encodes CASSLERETYEQYF.